Listed below are T cell receptor beta chains from one sample, sequenced in a study of OX40 agonist ivuxolimab in advanced cancers. The repertoire was sequenced with immunoSEQ multiplex PCR; TCRdb's copy has only in-frame clones and lacks some. The sample consists of around 34,000 clones, around 81% of them appearing once. Source: CD4+ or CD8+ T cells sorted from blood, taken in a trial of the OX40 agonist ivuxolimab. Receptors originate from an adult with an advanced solid tumor such as melanoma, head and neck, liver or kidney cancer. CDR3s include the opening cysteine and the closing phenylalanine or tryptophan. A D gene is named only where the DNA matches it firmly. Rows may omit the clone size; those that give it use once, few, many or a size class.

v_gene	abundance	d_gene	j_gene	CDR3aa	CDR3nt
TRBV20-1	-	-	TRBJ1-2	CSVELGYGYTF	TGCAGTGTAGAGTTGGGCTATGGCTACACCTTC
TRBV11-2	-	-	TRBJ1-5	CASSLNLAGNQPQHF	TGTGCCAGCAGCTTAAACTTGGCTGGCAATCAGCCCCAGCATTTT
TRBV18	-	-	TRBJ2-5	CASSPRNSQETQYF	TGTGCCAGCTCACCACGTAACAGCCAAGAGACCCAGTACTTC
TRBV5-6	-	TRBD2	TRBJ2-7	CASSLIGETSVSYEQYF	TGTGCCAGCAGCTTGATTGGGGAGACTAGCGTCTCCTACGAGCAGTACTTC
TRBV7-2	-	-	TRBJ2-5	CASSSNGGHQETQYF	TGTGCCAGCAGCTCGAACGGGGGCCACCAAGAGACCCAGTACTTC
TRBV6-5	-	TRBD2	TRBJ2-2	CASSSGLAWELFF	TGTGCCAGCAGTTCGGGACTAGCGTGGGAGCTGTTTTTT
TRBV7-9	-	-	TRBJ2-1	CASSLSSGVPSEQFF	TGTGCCAGCAGCCTGAGTAGCGGAGTCCCCAGTGAGCAGTTCTTC
TRBV5-1	-	-	TRBJ1-1	CASRWVGRRNTEAFF	TGCGCCAGCAGGTGGGTGGGCAGGAGGAACACTGAAGCTTTCTTT
TRBV27	-	-	TRBJ1-1	CASSFWGKGGTEAFF	TGTGCCAGCAGTTTTTGGGGCAAAGGAGGCACTGAAGCTTTCTTT
TRBV5-4	-	-	TRBJ2-3	CASSLLSITDTQYF	TGTGCCAGCAGCTTGCTCAGTATCACAGATACGCAGTATTTT
TRBV28	few	-	TRBJ1-2	CASSNPGSYGYTF	TGTGCCAGCTCAAACCCAGGTTCCTATGGCTACACCTTC
TRBV19	-	-	TRBJ2-6	CASSIWGQGANVLTF	TGTGCCAGTAGTATTTGGGGGCAGGGGGCCAACGTCCTGACTTTC
TRBV6-6	once	-	TRBJ2-6	CASSRLYSGANVLTF	TGTGCCAGCAGCAGATTATACTCTGGGGCCAACGTCCTGACTTTC
TRBV5-1	-	-	TRBJ2-2	CASSFSTGNTGELFF	TGCGCCAGCAGCTTCTCTACAGGGAACACCGGGGAGCTGTTTTTT
TRBV15	-	TRBD1	TRBJ1-6	CATSKDRGSPLHF	TGTGCCACCAGCAAAGACAGGGGGTCACCCCTCCACTTT
TRBV27	-	TRBD1	TRBJ1-2	CASGQGWGYTF	TGTGCCAGCGGACAGGGTTGGGGCTACACCTTC
TRBV7-6	-	TRBD2	TRBJ2-3	CASRRTSGRAQDTQYF	TGTGCCAGCCGGCGTACTAGCGGGAGGGCCCAAGATACGCAGTATTTT
TRBV7-2	-	-	TRBJ1-2	CASSLFSRGVDGYTF	TGTGCCAGCAGCTTGTTCTCGCGGGGGGTGGATGGCTACACCTTC
TRBV5-6	few	-	TRBJ1-4	CASSFELNNEKLFF	TGTGCCAGCAGCTTCGAACTGAATAATGAAAAACTGTTTTTT
TRBV2	few	-	TRBJ1-2	CASRGLGGYTF	TGTGCCAGCAGGGGACTGGGAGGCTACACCTTC
TRBV5-1	-	-	TRBJ2-5	CASSTAAAETQYF	TGCGCCAGCAGCACGGCGGCGGCGGAGACCCAGTACTTC
TRBV5-1	few	TRBD1	TRBJ1-1	CASSLVAQGAYTEAFF	TGCGCCAGCAGCTTGGTTGCCCAGGGGGCGTATACTGAAGCTTTCTTT
TRBV19	-	-	TRBJ2-4	CASSMIGGGGLAKNIQYF	TGTGCCAGTAGTATGATCGGAGGGGGAGGACTAGCCAAAAACATTCAGTACTTC
TRBV6-9	few	-	TRBJ1-5	CASALNGQPQHF	TGTGCCAGTGCACTAAATGGCCAGCCCCAGCATTTT
TRBV11-2	few	TRBD1	TRBJ1-4	CASSNPDRGYRSEKLFF	TGTGCCAGCAGCAATCCGGACAGGGGGTATCGAAGTGAAAAACTGTTTTTT
TRBV9	-	-	TRBJ1-1	CASSPTAGESAFF	TGTGCCAGCAGCCCAACGGCGGGGGAATCGGCTTTCTTT
TRBV18	-	TRBD1	TRBJ2-2	CASSSNPGGTTGELFF	TGTGCCAGCTCATCAAACCCAGGGGGCACCACCGGGGAGCTGTTTTTT
TRBV4-3	-	-	TRBJ1-2	CASSQDRLNGYTF	TGCGCCAGCAGCCAAGACAGACTCAATGGCTACACCTTC
TRBV18	-	-	TRBJ2-2	CASLQAEANTGELFF	TGTGCCAGCTTACAGGCGGAGGCGAACACCGGGGAGCTGTTTTTT
TRBV7-9	-	-	TRBJ2-7	CASSPRQTSYEQYF	TGTGCCAGCAGCCCCAGACAGACCTCCTACGAGCAGTACTTC
TRBV4-1	few	-	TRBJ2-3	CASSKQYTDTQYF	TGCGCCAGCAGCAAACAGTACACAGATACGCAGTATTTT
TRBV30	-	TRBD1	TRBJ1-4	CAWSDRGLNEKLFF	TGTGCCTGGAGTGACAGGGGGCTTAATGAAAAACTGTTTTTT
TRBV7-9	-	TRBD1	TRBJ1-6	CASSQGQEISPLHF	TGTGCCAGCAGCCAGGGACAGGAGATTTCACCCCTCCACTTT
TRBV9	-	-	TRBJ1-3	CASSAQSSGNTIYF	TGTGCCAGCAGCGCGCAGAGCTCTGGAAACACCATATATTTT
TRBV28	-	-	TRBJ1-4	CASSEHYSGPTTNEKLFF	TGTGCCAGCAGCGAGCATTATTCGGGGCCAACAACTAATGAAAAACTGTTTTTT
TRBV19	-	-	TRBJ2-2	CASSIDARNTGELFF	TGTGCCAGTAGTATAGATGCAAGGAACACCGGGGAGCTGTTTTTT
TRBV7-8	-	-	TRBJ2-7	CASSLVGYSYEQYF	TGTGCCAGCAGCTTGGTTGGCTACTCCTACGAGCAGTACTTC
TRBV5-1	once	TRBD1	TRBJ1-1	CASSLGTGDTEAFF	TGCGCCAGCAGCTTAGGGACAGGGGACACTGAAGCTTTCTTT
TRBV28	-	-	TRBJ2-5	CASSSRVGGSETQYF	TGTGCCAGCAGTTCCAGGGTCGGTGGGAGCGAGACCCAGTACTTC
TRBV2	-	TRBD1	TRBJ1-6	CARGGQGDSPLHF	TGTGCCAGAGGCGGACAGGGGGATTCACCCCTCCACTTT
TRBV27	-	TRBD1	TRBJ2-1	CASRRQGMGYYEQFF	TGTGCCAGCAGAAGACAGGGGATGGGGTATTATGAGCAGTTCTTC
TRBV6-4	-	-	TRBJ2-5	CASSDSWDPVGWTQYF	TGTGCCAGCAGTGACTCCTGGGACCCAGTCGGATGGACCCAGTACTTC
TRBV10-3	-	TRBD1	TRBJ1-3	CAISGSPGRGAEDTIYF	TGTGCCATCAGTGGGTCCCCGGGCAGGGGGGCAGAAGACACCATATATTTT
TRBV20-1	-	-	TRBJ1-1	CSATMNTEAFF	TGCAGTGCAACTATGAACACTGAAGCTTTCTTT
TRBV5-1	-	-	TRBJ1-5	CASSFGSNQPQHF	TGCGCCAGCAGCTTTGGTAGCAATCAGCCCCAGCATTTT
TRBV19	once	TRBD1	TRBJ1-5	CASSLDRDPQPQHF	TGTGCCAGTAGTCTTGACAGGGACCCTCAGCCCCAGCATTTT
TRBV6-5	-	-	TRBJ2-3	CASRTGAGGTDTQYF	TGTGCCAGCAGGACGGGGGCGGGGGGCACAGATACGCAGTATTTT
TRBV5-1	-	-	TRBJ2-5	CASSPPSGTQYF	TGCGCCAGCAGCCCCCCCTCCGGGACCCAGTACTTC
TRBV6-5	-	-	TRBJ1-2	CASSAGRRGSYGYTF	TGTGCCAGCAGTGCGGGCCGGAGGGGGTCCTATGGCTACACCTTC
TRBV7-2	medium-sized	-	TRBJ2-1	CASSAINEQFF	TGTGCCAGCAGCGCGATCAATGAGCAGTTCTTC
TRBV2	-	-	TRBJ2-1	CASSLEGHEQFF	TGTGCCAGCAGTTTAGAGGGCCATGAGCAGTTCTTC
TRBV5-6	medium-sized	-	TRBJ1-1	CASRVERHSNTEAFF	TGTGCCAGCAGAGTGGAGAGACACTCGAACACTGAAGCTTTCTTT
TRBV6-5	-	-	TRBJ1-2	CASSLNPSYGYTF	TGTGCCAGCAGCCTAAACCCCAGCTATGGCTACACCTTC
TRBV19	-	-	TRBJ1-5	CASTTQISLVGQPQHF	TGTGCCAGTACCACACAGATTTCGCTAGTCGGTCAGCCCCAGCATTTT
TRBV6-5	-	-	TRBJ2-2	CASGEELFF	TGTGCTTCAGGGGAGGAGCTGTTTTTT